The 30 T cell receptor beta chains below all came from one sample that was sequenced in a study of shared clonotypes between healthy human individuals. Generated by immunoSEQ multiplex PCR, the TCRdb table keeps only in-frame clones and is missing some. The repertoire holds some 1.5 million clones, roughly 97% seen once, with approximately 1.2% in the top ten. The material sequenced was naive CD4+ T cells sorted from blood. The subset: CD45RA+ positively selected. These receptors originate from a man aged 25-45 years in good health.

The chain recombines TRBV5-6 with TRBJ2-3, with 9 bases matching TRBD1. The CDR3 consists of 14 residues. V trimming: 4 bases; J trimming: 8 bases; junction bases outside the gene matches: 8. Germline V CDR1 and CDR2: SGHDT, YYEEEE. Here the CDR3 reads CASSPGQGIGTQYF. CDR3 bases: TGTGCCAGCAGCCCCGGACAGGGGATAGGTACGCAGTATTTT.

About this clone itself: Other DNA variants within this sample encode the same CDR3. The J gene is TRBJ1-5, the V gene TRBV6-5, with unresolved D. The CDR3 has 15 residues. Germline V gene sequence: CDR1 MNHEY, CDR2 SVGAGI. V was pared by 6 bases and J by 0 bases, with 12 bases between. The CDR3 spells CASRIREYSNQPQHF. The CDR3 bases are TGTGCCAGCAGAATCCGGGAGTATAGCAATCAGCCCCAGCATTTT.

Remarks on this clone: The same CDR3 arises from other DNA sequences in this sample as well. The V and J genes are TRBV28 and TRBJ2-7; a weak D match, TRBD1 (5 bases). Germline CDR1 and CDR2: MDHEN and SYDVKM. Trimming cost V 7 bases and J 3 bases, with 16 bases left between them. This CDR3 spans 14 amino acids. CDR3 region: CASTPPGQGYEQYF. CDR3 nucleotide sequence: TGTGCCAGCACCCCCCCAGGGCAGGGCTACGAGCAGTACTTC.

The chain employs TRBV7-6 and TRBJ2-3; 10 positions match TRBD2. Germline CDR1 is SGHVS and CDR2 is FNYEAQ. V gave up 1 base and J gave up 4 bases; unmatched junction bases: 5. The length of the CDR3 is 16 residues. In nucleotides, the CDR3 is TGTGCCAGCAGCTTAGGGAGCGGGAGGGCCGCAGATACGCAGTATTTT. Residues: CASSLGSGRAADTQYF.

The rearrangement uses TRBV5-1 and TRBJ2-2; D is unresolved. Trimming removed 4 bases from V and 3 bases from J, with 16 bases in between. The CDR3 loop spans 16 amino acids. The germline gives CDR1 SGHRS, CDR2 YFSETQ. The chain's CDR3 is CASSHTNAADTGELFF. CDR3 sequence (DNA): TGCGCCAGCAGCCACACCAACGCGGCCGACACCGGGGAGCTGTTTTTT. Full variable domain (outside the CDR3, taken from reference TRBV5-1 and TRBJ2-2): KAGVTQTPRYLIKTRGQQVTLSCSPISGHRSVSWYQQTPGQGLQFLFEYFSETQRNKGNFPGRFSGRQFSNSRSEMNVSTLELGDSALYLCASSHTNAADTGELFFGEGSRLTVL.

This chain joins TRBV5-1 and TRBJ2-2, with a tentative D call TRBD1 (6 bases). The CDR3 has 16 amino acids. CDR1 is SGHRS, CDR2 YFSETQ, per germline. The V end lost 5 bases, the J end lost 0 bases, and 14 bases lay between the germline ends. The DNA for the CDR3 is TGCGCCAGCAGAGAGGGGGTTTTATCGAACACCGGGGAGCTGTTTTTT. Protein sequence: CASREGVLSNTGELFF. Variable domain in full (rest from reference TRBV5-1 and TRBJ2-2): KAGVTQTPRYLIKTRGQQVTLSCSPISGHRSVSWYQQTPGQGLQFLFEYFSETQRNKGNFPGRFSGRQFSNSRSEMNVSTLELGDSALYLCASREGVLSNTGELFFGEGSRLTVL.

J is TRBJ1-5 and V is TRBV27; D unresolved. Germline V gene data show CDR1 as MNHEY and CDR2 as SMNVEV (reference sequence). V lost 4 bases, J lost 0 bases, and 10 bases lay in between. The CDR3 loop spans 15 amino acids. DNA of the CDR3: TGTGCCAGCAGTTCTAGACCCTATAGCAATCAGCCCCAGCATTTT. Protein sequence: CASSSRPYSNQPQHF.

V and J are TRBV11-2 and TRBJ2-6, with D possibly matching TRBD1 (5 bases). The germline V gene encodes CDR1 SGHAT and CDR2 FQNNGV. This CDR3 has 17 amino acids. V shed 2 bases and J shed 0 bases, with 11 bases lying between them. Here the CDR3 DNA reads TGTGCCAGCAGCTTAAGGGGATCAAACTCTGGGGCCAACGTCCTGACTTTC. Translating it yields CASSLRGSNSGANVLTF. Variable domain in full (rest from reference TRBV11-2 and TRBJ2-6): EAGVAQSPRYKIIEKRQSVAFWCNPISGHATLYWYQQILGQGPKLLIQFQNNGVVDDSQLPKDRFSAERLKGVDSTLKIQPAKLEDSAVYLCASSLRGSNSGANVLTFGAGSRLTVL.

The chain couples TRBV5-5 to TRBJ2-2; 15 bases are a match to TRBD2. From germline, CDR1 is SGHKS and CDR2 YYEKEE (reference sequence). The CDR3 runs to 17 residues. V lost 3 bases to trimming and J lost 9 bases; unmatched junction nucleotides: 9. The CDR3 region is CASSSISGTSGRWELFF. In nucleotides, the CDR3 is TGTGCCAGCAGCTCTATCTCCGGGACTAGCGGGAGGTGGGAGCTGTTTTTT. The complete variable domain, with remaining parts taken from reference TRBV5-5 and TRBJ2-2, reads DAGVTQSPTHLIKTRGQQVTLRCSPISGHKSVSWYQQVLGQGPQFIFQYYEKEERGRGNFPDRFSARQFPNYSSELNVNALLLGDSALYLCASSSISGTSGRWELFFGEGSRLTVL.

The chain combines TRBV7-9 with TRBJ1-3; D uncertain. The CDR3 spans 14 residues. Looked up from germline, CDR1 is SEHNR and CDR2 is FQNEAQ (reference sequence). V was clipped by 3 bases and J by 2 bases, with 8 bases between them. CDR3 region: CASSLRDPGNTIYF. For the CDR3, the DNA is TGTGCCAGCAGCTTGAGGGATCCTGGAAACACCATATATTTT.

The CDR3 is CASSSGRDYEQYF. The CDR3 DNA reads TGTGCCAGCAGCTCGGGCAGGGACTACGAGCAGTACTTC. The V call is TRBV7-8, the J call TRBJ2-7; the D gene is possibly TRBD1 (5 bases). The germline CDR1 and CDR2 sequences are SGHVS and FQNEAQ. Trimming removed 4 bases from V and 3 bases from J, with 10 bases in between. This CDR3 comprises 13 residues.

J is TRBJ2-3 and V is TRBV2; 10 nucleotides match TRBD2. V shed 3 bases, J shed 5 bases, and the junction held 8 bases outside the gene matches. CDR3 length: 16 residues. Germline CDR1 SNHLY, CDR2 FYNNEI. The CDR3 coding sequence is TGTGCCAGCAGTGATAGGCTAGCGGGAGTTCGAGATACGCAGTATTTT. Its translation: CASSDRLAGVRDTQYF.

The chain couples TRBV27 to TRBJ1-4; D uncertain. Between the trimmed V and J ends, which lost 5 bases and 2 bases, there was a span of 3 bases. The CDR3 runs 12 residues. Germline CDR1 reads MNHEY; CDR2 reads SMNVEV (reference sequence). The CDR3 loop reads CASSMTNEKLFF. The DNA of the CDR3 is TGTGCCAGCAGTATGACTAATGAAAAACTGTTTTTT. Based on the CDR3 plus reference TRBV27 and TRBJ1-4, the full variable domain is EAQVTQNPRYLITVTGKKLTVTCSQNMNHEYMSWYRQDPGLGLRQIYYSMNVEVTDKGDVPEGYKVSRKEKRNFPLILESPSPNQTSLYFCASSMTNEKLFFGSGTQLSVL.

The chain carries TRBV12-5 and TRBJ2-1; maybe TRBD2 (5 bases). This CDR3 contains 17 residues. V dropped 1 base and J dropped 5 bases, with 18 bases sitting between them. Per the germline V gene, CDR1 is LGHNT and CDR2 is FRNRAP. The chain's CDR3 is CASGLARIETGNNEQFF. The CDR3 bases are TGTGCTAGTGGTTTGGCCCGAATAGAGACGGGGAACAATGAGCAGTTCTTC.

This clone turned up a few times. The gene calls are TRBV6-1 and TRBJ1-5, with no clear D. The V end was cut by 2 bases, the J end by 7 bases, with 15 bases between. CDR1 and CDR2 (germline): MNHNS, SASEGT. The CDR3 is made up of 15 amino acids. CDR3 nucleotides: TGTGCCAGCAGTGAATATGGAACCCGAGGGCAGCCCCAGCATTTT. Its translation is CASSEYGTRGQPQHF.

This chain links TRBV11-3 with TRBJ2-1; D is unclear. The V gene lost 1 base and the J gene lost 8 bases, with 9 bases spanning the gap. The CDR3 covers 13 residues. Germline V lookup: CDR1 SGHNT, CDR2 YENEEA. CDR3 loop: CASSLAPFDEQFF. For the CDR3, the DNA is TGTGCCAGCAGCTTAGCCCCCTTCGATGAGCAGTTCTTC. The whole variable domain, filled in from reference TRBV11-3 and TRBJ2-1, reads EAGVVQSPRYKIIEKKQPVAFWCNPISGHNTLYWYLQNLGQGPELLIRYENEEAVDDSQLPKDRFSAERLKGVDSTLKIQPAELGDSAVYLCASSLAPFDEQFFGPGTRLTVL.

The V call is TRBV4-1, the J call TRBJ2-3, with a weak D call TRBD2 (5 bases). The germline CDR1 and CDR2 sequences are MGHRA and YSYEKL. Trimming took off 0 bases at V and 5 bases at J, with 12 bases between the two ends. The CDR3 contains 15 residues. The CDR3 protein is CASSQEGLRGDTQYF. The DNA of the CDR3 is TGCGCCAGCAGCCAAGAAGGGCTACGGGGAGATACGCAGTATTTT.

The chain uses TRBV9 and TRBJ2-1; the D gene is possibly TRBD2 (6 bases). V was cut by 2 bases and J by 0 bases, with 12 bases left in between. Germline CDR1 reads SGDLS; CDR2 reads YYNGEE. CDR3 length equals 16 residues. The CDR3 spells CASSVWGVSSYNEQFF. CDR3 bases: TGTGCCAGCAGCGTCTGGGGGGTTAGCTCCTACAATGAGCAGTTCTTC.

V gene TRBV29-1 combines with J gene TRBJ1-1, with 7 bases identical to TRBD1. V was clipped by 0 bases and J by 4 bases; unmatched bases: 8. The V gene's germline CDR1 is SQVTM and CDR2 ANQGSEA. This CDR3 region has 15 residues. The CDR3 region has the DNA TGCAGCGTTGAAGAGTGGAGACAGGGAGGCACTGAAGCTTTCTTT. This gives the protein CSVEEWRQGGTEAFF.

The chain employs TRBV5-5 and TRBJ2-2; TRBD1 matches 9 bases. Germline CDR1 reads SGHKS; CDR2 reads YYEKEE (reference sequence). Trimming took 6 bases from V and 8 from J; bases not matched to a gene: 11. The CDR3 runs 15 residues. CDR3 sequence reads: CASKGQGPSPGELFF. The CDR3 DNA sequence: TGTGCCAGCAAAGGACAGGGGCCATCCCCGGGGGAGCTGTTTTTT.

The chain employs TRBV5-6 and TRBJ2-4; D call uncertain. This CDR3 contains 12 residues. The germline V gene has CDR1 SGHDT and CDR2 YYEEEE. The V end was cut by 2 bases, the J end by 6 bases, with 6 bases between. CDR3 residues: CASSLWGNIQYF. The CDR3 region has the DNA TGTGCCAGCAGCTTATGGGGAAACATTCAGTACTTC.

The CDR3 DNA sequence: TGTGCCAGCAGCTTAGTTAACCCAGCCAACACCGGGGAGCTGTTTTTT. It is translated as CASSLVNPANTGELFF. The chain has TRBV7-2 and TRBJ2-2; D gene ambiguous. V dropped 1 base and J dropped 2 bases, with 11 bases sitting between them. The germline gives CDR1 SGHTA, CDR2 FQGNSA. The CDR3 has 16 amino acids. The full variable domain, with the rest looked up from reference TRBV7-2 and TRBJ2-2, is GAGVSQSPSNKVTEKGKDVELRCDPISGHTALYWYRQSLGQGLEFLIYFQGNSAPDKSGLPSDRFSAERTGGSVSTLTIQRTQQEDSAVYLCASSLVNPANTGELFFGEGSRLTVL.

This chain links TRBV27 with TRBJ2-1; TRBD1 or TRBD2 may be the D gene (6 bases each). The CDR3 totals 15 residues. V was cut by 3 bases and J by 4 bases, with 13 bases left in between. Germline-derived CDR1 and CDR2 are MNHEY and SMNVEV (reference sequence). This chain's CDR3 is CASSFRRGEYNEQFF. The CDR3, as DNA: TGTGCCAGCAGTTTCAGAAGGGGGGAATACAATGAGCAGTTCTTC.

The chain joins TRBV6-1 to TRBJ2-7; D unclear. The CDR3 consists of 15 residues. Germline V lookup: CDR1 MNHNS, CDR2 SASEGT. The ends were cut back, 1 base at V and 4 bases at J, with 14 bases in the middle. CDR3 DNA sequence: TGTGCCAGCAGTGAAGACCGGCGTCCTGTTTACGAGCAGTACTTC. This sequence encodes CASSEDRRPVYEQYF.

V usage is TRBV28 and J usage is TRBJ1-5, with TRBD1 matching 8 bases. CDR1 and CDR2 from the germline V gene are MDHEN and SYDVKM. CDR3 size: 18 residues. With V trimmed by 4 bases and J by 1 base, 12 bases remained unmatched. The CDR3 bases are TGTGCCAGCAGTTACACCGGGACAGGTCCTATGAGCAATCAGCCCCAGCATTTT. This sequence encodes CASSYTGTGPMSNQPQHF.

The chain recombines TRBV5-8 with TRBJ2-7; perhaps D is TRBD1 or TRBD2 (5 bases each). V lost 3 bases to trimming and J lost 6 bases, with 19 bases between them. Germline V gene data show CDR1 as SGHTS and CDR2 as YDEGEE. CDR3 length: 15 residues. The CDR3: CASSSSGTGGLEQYF. The CDR3 nucleotides are TGTGCCAGCAGCTCTTCCGGGACGGGCGGACTCGAGCAGTACTTC.

DNA of the CDR3: TGCGCCAGCAGCCCGGGACAGGAATACTACGAGCAGTACTTC. It specifies CASSPGQEYYEQYF. The rearrangement links TRBV5-1 to TRBJ2-7; 8 bases agree with TRBD1. The trim removed 4 bases at V and 3 bases at J, leaving 6 bases unmatched. The CDR3 has 14 residues. Germline loops: CDR1 SGHRS, CDR2 YFSETQ.

The chain combines TRBV28 with TRBJ1-2; D ambiguous. The germline V gene has CDR1 MDHEN and CDR2 SYDVKM. The CDR3 loop spans 13 amino acids. Trimming stripped 7 bases from V and 5 bases from J, with 14 bases between. CDR3 amino acids: CASIPGVGYGYTF. CDR3 DNA sequence: TGTGCCAGCATTCCCGGGGTTGGGTATGGCTACACCTTC.

The V call is TRBV6-5, the J call TRBJ1-1, with unresolved D. Trimming pared 0 bases from V and 1 base from J, leaving 9 bases between. Germline-derived CDR1 and CDR2 are MNHEY and SVGAGI. This CDR3 is 15 amino acids long. The CDR3: CASSYSGIPNTEAFF. The CDR3 nucleotides are TGTGCCAGCAGTTACTCGGGGATTCCGAACACTGAAGCTTTCTTT.

The chain employs TRBV7-9 and TRBJ2-1; a possible D gene is TRBD2 (6 bases). Germline-derived CDR1 and CDR2 are SEHNR and FQNEAQ (reference sequence). V lost 2 bases, J lost 6 bases, and 8 bases lay in between. The CDR3 runs 13 residues. CDR3 DNA: TGTGCCAGCAGCTTAAGGGGAGGCAATGAGCAGTTCTTC. Translating it yields CASSLRGGNEQFF.